A selection of T cell receptor beta chains follows, all from one sample in a study of spatial heterogeneity in lung cancer. Each CDR3 protein gets one entry after TCRdb re-called the 5' RACE reads with MiXCR. This table has around 89,000 distinct CDR3 sequences, about an eighth appearing once. The material was PBMCs, obtained at surgery. The source of these receptors is a male donor with early-stage non-small cell lung cancer. Each CDR3 is given with its conserved first and last residue. D genes are given only for firm matches. Part of the rows lack a size; the others show once, few, many or a class for expanded clones.

d_call clone_size j_call v_call cdr3_nt cdr3_aa
TRBD1 - TRBJ1-1 TRBV11-2 TGTGCCGGTGGGACAGTGAACACTGAAGCTTTCTTT CAGGTVNTEAFF
- few TRBJ2-5 TRBV12-3/TRBV12-4 TGTGCCAGCGGGAAGGGCAGGGAGACCCAGTACTTC CASGKGRETQYF
- few TRBJ1-1 TRBV11-2 TGTGCCAGCAGCGCTCGGACAGAAAGATCCACTGAAGCTTTCTTT CASSARTERSTEAFF
- - TRBJ2-5 TRBV6-8 TGTGCCAGCAGTTACTCGCGACATGCACGCTCCTCTGGCGAGACCCAGTACTTC CASSYSRHARSSGETQYF
TRBD1 - TRBJ2-7 TRBV12-3/TRBV12-4 TGTGCCAGCAGTCCCGGGACAGGGGTTACCTACGAGCAGTACTTC CASSPGTGVTYEQYF
TRBD1 - TRBJ2-1 TRBV6-1 TGTGCCAGCAGTGAAACCAGGGGGCCCCACAATGAGCAGTTCTTC CASSETRGPHNEQFF
- - TRBJ2-7 TRBV9 TGTGCCAGCAGCGCCGACCCGAGCTCCTACGAGCAGTACTTC CASSADPSSYEQYF
- few TRBJ2-7 TRBV21-1 TGTGCCAGCAGCAAAGGTCCGGGACATTGGAATAGGTGCGAGCAGTACTTC CASSKGPGHWNRCEQYF
- few TRBJ2-3 TRBV12-3/TRBV12-4 TGTGCCAGCAGTTTTGCGGGGCCCGGAGATACGCAGTATTTT CASSFAGPGDTQYF
TRBD2 few TRBJ2-6 TRBV7-2 TGTGCCAGCAGCCCCGACGGGCGGGGGGTCCGCTCTGGGGCCAACGTCCTGACTTTC CASSPDGRGVRSGANVLTF
TRBD2 many TRBJ2-1 TRBV6-1 TGTGCCAGCAGTGTTTTCCTCGCGGGAGTGAACAATGAGCAGTTCTTC CASSVFLAGVNNEQFF
- - TRBJ2-5 TRBV7-9 TGTGCCAGCAGCCATGGGGGCTTAACGGAAGAGACCCAGTACTTC CASSHGGLTEETQYF
TRBD1 few TRBJ2-5 TRBV7-2 TGTGCCAGCAGCTTATCAACAGGGGCCAGCCAAGAGACCCAGTACTTC CASSLSTGASQETQYF
- few TRBJ1-1 TRBV9 TGTGCCAGCAGCGTCGTCCAAACGAACACTGAAGCTTTCTTT CASSVVQTNTEAFF
TRBD2 - TRBJ2-5 TRBV10-3 TGTGCCATCAGTACTAGCGGGGGGCTCGAGACCCAGTACTTC CAISTSGGLETQYF
- - TRBJ2-6 TRBV7-9 TGTGCCAGCAGCTTACACGGGTCTGGGGCCAACGTCCTGACTTTC CASSLHGSGANVLTF
- few TRBJ2-3 TRBV11-2 TGTGCCAGCAGCTGGGCGGGCGCCCCCACAGATACGCAGTATTTT CASSWAGAPTDTQYF
- many TRBJ1-4 TRBV19 TGTGCCAGTACACCCCCGTTTGGATCAACTAATGAAAAACTGTTTTTT CASTPPFGSTNEKLFF
- few TRBJ2-1 TRBV19 TGTGCCAGTAGTATAGCAGCCTACTCCTACAATGAGCAGTTCTTC CASSIAAYSYNEQFF
- few TRBJ1-2 TRBV28 TGTGCCAGCAGTTCCCCTTCTGGGGGGGACTATGGCTACACCTTC CASSSPSGGDYGYTF
- - TRBJ2-7 TRBV6-1 TGTGCCAGCAGTGAAGGTGGGAGGACCTACGAGCAGTACTTC CASSEGGRTYEQYF
- - TRBJ1-1 TRBV3-1 TGTGTCAGCAGCCAAAATGGGGGGTCTGAAGCTTTCTTT CVSSQNGGSEAFF
- - TRBJ1-5 TRBV7-2 TGTGCCAGCAGCCCTTACAGGGTTAGCAATCAGCCCCAGCATTTT CASSPYRVSNQPQHF
TRBD2 - TRBJ2-3 TRBV28 TGTGCCAGCAGTTCCTCCGGGGGGCGCAGCCGCGGGAGGGTGACAGATACGCAGTATTTT CASSSSGGRSRGRVTDTQYF
TRBD2 - TRBJ2-7 TRBV20-1 TGCAGTGCTAGAGGAGGGGGGACTAGCGAAATCTACGAGCAGTACTTC CSARGGGTSEIYEQYF
TRBD2 few TRBJ2-3 TRBV5-6 TGTGCCAGCAGCTCCTGGACTAGCGGAAGCACAGATACGCAGTATTTT CASSSWTSGSTDTQYF
- many TRBJ2-5 TRBV7-3 TGTGCCAGCAGCCCCGGTGCGAACCAAGAGACCCAGTACTTC CASSPGANQETQYF